These 30 T cell receptor beta chains were all obtained from the same sample, sequenced in a study of persistence of HIV-infected CD4 T cells (dated by TCRdb to about 2020). For these receptors, no antigen is known. The treatment or condition label, read with the paper, signifies: suppressive antiretroviral therapy. A pool of overlapping HIV-1 Gag 15-mer peptides was used at approximately 0.96 ug per peptide per mL for cell stimulation. Memory populations depleted of antigen-responding cells were obtained by sorting nonresponding CD40L-negative CD69-negative CD45RO-high memory CD4+ T cells. TCRbeta repertoires were sequenced from genomic DNA with the immunoSEQ hsTCRB assay version 4 in survey mode. TCRdb took over this immuneACCESS table, retaining in-frame rearrangements with V and J assigned. Such tables are incomplete; in checked studies, under half of the missing clones stem from an unresolved V gene, and the remainder is unexplained. This sample is represented by about 40,000 clones; about 84% of them were singletons. 5% to 6.5% of the sample is taken by the ten largest.

Source: cultured CD4+ T cells from PBMCs, taken from a patient who received antiretroviral therapy. In light of the paper, this sample's cell subset or site label describes: CD40L-CD69- CD45RO-high memory CD4 T cells not responding to Gag peptides. Receptor source: an adult with HIV. The donor label of this sample is uncertain.

This chain links TRBV28 with TRBJ2-1, with TRBD1 matching over 7 bases. This CDR3 comprises 19 residues. With V trimmed by 5 bases and J by 4 bases, 20 bases remained unmatched. Germline CDR1 reads MDHEN; CDR2 reads SYDVKM. The CDR3 loop reads CASSPQHLRPGQIYNEQFF. The CDR3 DNA is TGTGCCAGCAGTCCCCAACACCTTAGACCGGGACAGATTTACAATGAGCAGTTCTTC.

The rearrangement uses TRBV7-2 and TRBJ2-7; 8 nucleotides agree with TRBD2. Trimming took 0 bases from V and 2 from J; bases not matched to a gene: 6. The CDR3 totals 16 residues. Germline V gives CDR1 SGHTA, CDR2 FQGNSA. In DNA form, the CDR3 reads TGTGCCAGCAGCTTAGCAAGGGCGGGGGGCCCCTACGAGCAGTACTTC. It translates to CASSLARAGGPYEQYF.

This chain connects TRBV5-1 to TRBJ2-2; weak D call: TRBD2 (5 bases). Germline V gives CDR1 SGHRS, CDR2 YFSETQ. Trimming took off 3 bases at V and 1 base at J, with 10 bases between the two ends. CDR3 length: 15 residues. CDR3 sequence: CASSSGGLNTGELFF. The CDR3 DNA reads as TGCGCCAGCAGCTCCGGAGGATTGAACACCGGGGAGCTGTTTTTT.

The chain couples TRBV5-1 to TRBJ2-7, with D unresolved. Trimming cost V 0 bases and J 4 bases, with 2 bases left between them. CDR1 and CDR2 from the germline V gene are SGHRS and YFSETQ. This CDR3 spans 11 amino acids. CDR3 in DNA: TGCGCCAGCAGCTTGGGGTACGAGCAGTACTTC. Residues: CASSLGYEQYF.

The V call is TRBV6-4, the J call TRBJ2-4, with D perhaps given as TRBD1 or TRBD2 (5 bases each). This CDR3 has 16 residues. V was cut by 2 bases and J by 0 bases, with 11 bases left in between. Germline CDR1 MRHNA, CDR2 SNTAGT. The CDR3 region is CASSDARGLAKNIQYF. DNA of the CDR3: TGTGCCAGCAGTGACGCCCGGGGCCTAGCCAAAAACATTCAGTACTTC.

The chain is built from TRBV24-1 and TRBJ2-3, with unresolved D. This CDR3 spans 12 amino acids. The ends were cut back, 1 base at V and 2 bases at J, with 0 bases in the middle. The germline CDR1 and CDR2 sequences are KGHDR and SFDVKD. CDR3 sequence reads: CATSDFTDTQYF. The CDR3 bases are TGTGCCACCAGTGATTTCACAGATACGCAGTATTTT.

The J gene is TRBJ1-4, the V gene TRBV5-1, with TRBD1 as a possible D gene (6 bases). The length of the CDR3 is 17 residues. The germline V and J ends were trimmed by 3 bases and 4 bases, with 19 bases remaining between them. Germline V CDR1 and CDR2: SGHRS, YFSETQ. Here the CDR3 reads CASSSSKFRDINEKLFF. CDR3 bases: TGCGCCAGCAGCTCGTCGAAGTTCCGGGACATTAATGAAAAACTGTTTTTT.

The gene calls are TRBV2 and TRBJ2-1, with 16 bases fitting TRBD2. This CDR3 is built from 15 residues. From germline, CDR1 is SNHLY and CDR2 FYNNEI. With 6 bases clipped from V and 16 bases from J, the junction kept 12 bases outside the gene matches. CDR3 amino acids: CASRGPGLAGGRVFF. CDR3 in DNA: TGTGCCAGCAGGGGACCGGGACTAGCGGGGGGGAGGGTTTTCTTC.

CDR3 DNA: TGTGCCAGCAGCTTAGAGGGCGGGGACGCCTACAATGAGCAGTTCTTC. Its protein is CASSLEGGDAYNEQFF. The chain joins TRBV11-1 to TRBJ2-1; a weak D match, TRBD2 (6 bases). The CDR3 loop spans 16 amino acids. V lost 1 base to trimming and J lost 2 bases, with 12 bases between them. In germline, CDR1 is SGHAT, CDR2 FQDESV (reference sequence).

This sequence joins TRBV6-1 and TRBJ2-7; perhaps TRBD1 as D (6 bases). Germline CDR1 is MNHNS and CDR2 is SASEGT. The V and J ends lost 0 bases and 3 bases respectively, with 12 bases between them. The CDR3 contains 15 residues. CDR3 DNA: TGTGCCAGCAGTGAAGCAAGGACAGCCATCTACGAGCAGTACTTC. It translates to CASSEARTAIYEQYF.

The chain carries TRBV3-1 (or the pseudogene TRBV3-2) and TRBJ2-2; TRBD2 matches at 10 bases. From germline, CDR1 is LGHDT and CDR2 YNNKEL (reference sequence). The ends lost 4 bases at V and 9 bases at J; junction bases unmatched: 14. CDR3 length: 17 residues. The CDR3 protein is CASSPMGIAGGYRELFF. CDR3 DNA: TGTGCCAGCAGCCCGATGGGAATAGCGGGGGGATATCGGGAGCTGTTTTTT.

V gene TRBV18 combines with J gene TRBJ2-3, with 7 bases fitting TRBD1. CDR3 length: 15 amino acids. V lost 4 bases, J lost 3 bases, and 7 bases stayed unmatched. From germline, CDR1 is KGHSH and CDR2 LQKENI. CDR3 amino acids: CASSQNRGITDTQYF. Written as DNA, the CDR3 is TGTGCCAGCTCACAAAACAGGGGAATTACAGATACGCAGTATTTT.

The rearrangement uses TRBV14 and TRBJ1-2; D gene uncertain. Germline assignment: CDR1 SGHDN and CDR2 FVKESK. The CDR3 contains 10 residues. V dropped 7 bases and J dropped 5 bases, with 5 bases sitting between them. The CDR3 protein is CASTLYGYTF. The CDR3 coding sequence is TGTGCCAGCACCCTGTATGGCTACACCTTC.

This clone was observed a single time. The V call is TRBV7-9, the J call TRBJ1-1, with TRBD1 identical over 9 bases. V was clipped by 3 bases and J by 1 base; unmatched bases: 3. Germline values: CDR1 SEHNR, CDR2 FQNEAQ (reference sequence). The CDR3 has 15 residues. As DNA, the CDR3 is TGTGCCAGCAGCTTTGGGGACAGGGAGAACACTGAAGCTTTCTTT. This encodes CASSFGDRENTEAFF. Full variable domain (remainder filled in from reference TRBV7-9 and TRBJ1-1): DTGVSQNPRHKITKRGQNVTFRCDPISEHNRLYWYRQTLGQGPEFLTYFQNEAQLEKSRLLSDRFSAERPKGSFSTLEIQRTEQGDSAMYLCASSFGDRENTEAFFGQGTRLTVV.

This chain joins TRBV5-1 and TRBJ2-7; 9 bases are a match to TRBD1. Germline V lookup: CDR1 SGHRS, CDR2 YFSETQ. The CDR3 has 15 amino acids. The ends lost 0 bases at V and 4 bases at J; junction bases unmatched: 5. CDR3 DNA: TGCGCCAGCAGCTTGGGGACAGGGGCTAGTTACGAGCAGTACTTC. Translating gives CASSLGTGASYEQYF.

The J gene is TRBJ2-3, the V gene TRBV5-1, with D possibly called TRBD1 or TRBD2 (5 bases each). Trimming removed 7 bases at V and 1 base at J, with 13 bases between. Germline CDR1 and CDR2: SGHRS and YFSETQ. This CDR3 has 14 residues. As DNA, the CDR3 is TGCGCCAGCCGAACGGGGCCCGGCACAGATACGCAGTATTTT. Amino acids: CASRTGPGTDTQYF.

This sequence joins TRBV29-1 and TRBJ2-7; D is unclear. The CDR3 consists of 13 residues. CDR1 is SQVTM, CDR2 ANQGSEA, per germline. Trimming stripped 7 bases from V and 6 bases from J, with 19 bases between. The CDR3 region has the DNA TGCAGCGCGGGTGGTACATATAACGGCGAGCAGTACTTC. Translating it yields CSAGGTYNGEQYF.

This sequence joins TRBV28 and TRBJ1-5, with unresolved D. This CDR3 has 14 residues. Germline V CDR1 and CDR2: MDHEN, SYDVKM. V lost 6 bases to trimming and J lost 1 base, with 10 bases between them. The CDR3 sequence is CASSSLLSNQPQHF. The CDR3 DNA is TGTGCCAGCAGCTCTTTATTGAGCAATCAGCCCCAGCATTTT.

CDR3 amino acids: CASSERTSGGITDTQYF. DNA for the CDR3: TGCGCCAGCAGCGAGAGGACTAGCGGGGGGATCACAGATACGCAGTATTTT. The chain links TRBV5-1 to TRBJ2-3; 14 positions agree with TRBD2. Germline assignment: CDR1 SGHRS and CDR2 YFSETQ. V dropped 4 bases and J dropped 2; count of bases not matched to a gene: 6. The CDR3 loop spans 17 amino acids.

The rearrangement uses TRBV19 and TRBJ2-1; the D call may be TRBD1 or TRBD2 (6 bases each). This CDR3 has 15 residues. Germline CDR1 LNHDA, CDR2 SQIVND (reference sequence). V was shortened by 3 bases and J by 6 bases, with 15 bases between the two germline ends. The DNA of the CDR3 is TGTGCCAGTAGTATCTTGGGGGGCTCCCCCAATGAGCAGTTCTTC. Protein: CASSILGGSPNEQFF.

V gene TRBV2 combines with J gene TRBJ1-2; 8 nucleotides agree with TRBD1. The J segment lost 4 bases and the V segment lost 10 bases, leaving 11 bases of the junction unmatched. Looked up from germline, CDR1 is SNHLY and CDR2 is FYNNEI. The CDR3 is 14 amino acids. The CDR3 sequence: CATKGRGTGYGYTF. The DNA for the CDR3 is TGTGCCACCAAAGGTAGAGGGACAGGCTATGGCTACACCTTC.

This chain links TRBV6-5 with TRBJ2-3; D not certain. This CDR3 comprises 14 residues. CDR1 is MNHEY, CDR2 SVGAGI, per germline. The V and J ends lost 6 bases and 6 bases respectively, with 16 bases between them. The CDR3 DNA sequence: TGTGCCAGCAGCATGGGAATACCCCCTGATACGCAGTATTTT. Protein: CASSMGIPPDTQYF.

The genes are TRBV30 and TRBJ2-3, with unresolved D. Trimming took off 7 bases at V and 3 bases at J, with 20 bases between the two ends. This CDR3 region has 15 residues. Germline CDR1 is GTSNPN and CDR2 is SVGIG (reference sequence). This chain's CDR3 is CASKPQSYGTDTQYF. In DNA, the CDR3 is TGTGCCTCAAAGCCACAGTCCTACGGGACAGATACGCAGTATTTT.

The V call is TRBV2, the J call TRBJ1-4; D is ambiguous. This CDR3 contains 15 residues. Germline V CDR1 and CDR2: SNHLY, FYNNEI. Between the trimmed V and J ends, which lost 6 bases and 4 bases, there was a span of 15 bases. The CDR3 DNA follows: TGTGCCAGCAGGTTCGGCCAGCCTGGTAATGAAAAACTGTTTTTT. Translated: CASRFGQPGNEKLFF.

The chain couples TRBV19 to TRBJ1-5, with D tentatively TRBD1 (6 bases). The CDR3 has 15 residues. V was clipped by 5 bases and J by 6 bases, with 17 bases between them. Germline-derived CDR1 and CDR2 are LNHDA and SQIVND (reference sequence). The CDR3 sequence: CASSGITGPGQPQHF. The CDR3 region has the DNA TGTGCCAGTAGTGGCATAACAGGGCCGGGTCAGCCCCAGCATTTT.

In DNA, the CDR3 is TGTGCCAGCAGTTTTCAGGCGGTTACTGAAGCTTTCTTT. Translated, it gives CASSFQAVTEAFF. The chain uses TRBV12-3 or TRBV12-4 and TRBJ1-1; D gene unclear. This CDR3 has 13 residues. Trimming shortened V by 3 bases and J by 5 bases, and 10 bases separated the two germline ends.

This clone was seen only a few times. This sequence joins TRBV2 and TRBJ1-5, with D perhaps matching TRBD1 (6 bases). V was trimmed by 5 bases and J by 7 bases, leaving 15 bases between them. Germline CDR1 reads SNHLY; CDR2 reads FYNNEI. CDR3 length equals 14 residues. DNA of the CDR3: TGTGCCAGCAGTAAAACAAACAGGGTGCAGCCCCAGCATTTT. Its translation is CASSKTNRVQPQHF.

This chain links TRBV20-1 with TRBJ2-1; D could derive from TRBD1 or TRBD2 (5 bases each). Germline lookup yields CDR1 DFQATT and CDR2 SNEGSKA (reference sequence). This CDR3 is 11 amino acids long. V lost 3 bases to trimming and J lost 10 bases, with 10 bases between them. The CDR3 here is CSASRGREQFF. The CDR3 coding sequence is TGCAGTGCTAGCCGGGGCCGGGAGCAGTTCTTC.

As to this clone: Other nucleotide sequences in the sample specify the same CDR3. This chain connects TRBV9 to TRBJ2-3; 10 bases line up with TRBD2. Germline loops: CDR1 SGDLS, CDR2 YYNGEE. The CDR3 runs 19 residues. V trimming: 4 bases; J trimming: 1 base; junction bases outside the gene matches: 15. DNA for the CDR3: TGTGCCAGCAGCTCCAAACCGGGATTAGCGGGGGGCCGCACAGATACGCAGTATTTT. This codes for CASSSKPGLAGGRTDTQYF.

CDR3 nucleotides: TGTGCCAGCAGTCTCCAGGGGACCGGGGAGCTGTTTTTT. Amino acids: CASSLQGTGELFF. The chain combines TRBV2 with TRBJ2-2, with D possibly TRBD1 on 6 matching bases. The germline gives CDR1 SNHLY, CDR2 FYNNEI. The ends were cut back, 5 bases at V and 5 bases at J, with 9 bases in the middle. The CDR3 spans 13 residues. The whole variable domain, remainder taken from reference TRBV2 and TRBJ2-2, is EPEVTQTPSHQVTQMGQEVILRCVPISNHLYFYWYRQILGQKVEFLVSFYNNEISEKSEIFDDQFSVERPDGSNFTLKIRSTKLEDSAMYFCASSLQGTGELFFGEGSRLTVL.